This TCR beta chain was captured in a study of blood T cell repertoires in COVID-19. Study summary: PBMCs, B-cell-depleted T cells, or T cells provided the cDNA or gDNA that made up the material.

Per the authors' pipeline: Reference gene primer amplification gave nucleated cell count estimates. This table comes from immunoSEQ multiplex PCR, and its TCRdb copy is limited to in-frame clones, with some not included. Clone size and the V and J calls come from that table; the DNA yielded D and trimming. The profile covers approximately 190,000 clones, with over 70% appearing a single time and about 7% taken by the ten largest. Trimming shortened V by 6 bases and J by 8 bases, and 16 bases separated the two germline ends. Per the germline V gene, CDR1 is SEHNR and CDR2 is FQNEAQ (reference sequence). This CDR3 comprises 13 residues.

The sequence was obtained from a man aged 55 to 69 with acute or convalescent COVID-19. The sequenced sample was peripheral blood. V gene TRBV7-9 combines with J gene TRBJ1-2; maybe TRBD1 (5 bases). CDR3 region: CASSSRWGEGYTF. The CDR3 coding sequence is TGTGCCAGCAGTTCGCGTTGGGGCGAGGGCTACACCTTC.